The T cell receptor beta chain described here comes from a study of blood T cell repertoires in COVID-19 (dated by TCRdb to about 2020). Regarding the research as a whole: Collaborator samples came from the United States, Italy and Spain and covered acute and convalescent phases of COVID-19. A de-identified subject ID, COVID-19 status, age in years and sex were almost always included in the sample metadata. Where available, HLA class I and class II types were taken from metadata supplied by the sample provider and were not determined by assay-based typing. The material from the prospective study consisted of cDNA or gDNA derived from T cells, B-cell-depleted T cells, or PBMCs. The dataset comprised deeply sampled blood TCRbeta repertoires from subjects exposed to, actively infected with, or recovered from COVID-19. The repertoires were released in a freely available public database meant as a resource for research on the immune response to SARS-CoV-2. The samples were drawn from the first 160 participants of the ongoing ImmuneRACE study and from 950 to 1,500 subjects provided by 6 global collaborators.

The immunoSEQ Assay, a bias-controlled multiplex PCR, was used to amplify TCRbeta CDR3 regions from genomic DNA. For the original study's pipeline: The number of nucleated cells in each sample was estimated from the amplification of reference gene primers within the assay. To quantify the absolute abundance of each unique TCRbeta CDR3 rearrangement, sequence reads were collapsed and filtered. For each sample, productive Simpson clonality was calculated as the square root of Simpson's diversity index across productive rearrangements. The source is immuneACCESS, and TCRdb retained only in-frame sequences with V and J called. Part of the clones is not carried over; for the studies checked, unresolved V genes explain less than half of this, and the remainder is unexplained. From that table come the V and J calls and clone size; the DNA was used to work out D and trimming. The table for this sample lists 150,000 or so clones; approximately 86% of them were counted only once. The ten top clones hold 4% of the sample.

Enrolling through a virtual design, the prospective study's participants ranged in age from roughly 18 to 90 years and lived across approximately 25 United States geographic areas. In the prospective study, participants were assigned to cohorts based on the clinical history participants reported in a screening survey and a study questionnaire. Exposed participants had been in contact, within 2 weeks of entering the study, with a person who had a PCR-confirmed or clinician-diagnosed case of COVID-19. In the prospective study, mobile phlebotomists collected whole blood, serum and a nasopharyngeal or oropharyngeal swab from each participant. Participants in the prospective study had the option to provide additional blood draws and questionnaires over a roughly two-month period. Before DNA extraction, prospective study blood samples were shipped either frozen or at room temperature. Summary of the overall study and its limitations: Clinical and demographic metadata were provided uncurated, with the amount varying by source and participant.

As concerns this clone: The specificity of this receptor is unknown. No much larger clone exists at a distance of one base, and base qualities are not known.

Input material: PBMCs or T cells enriched from blood (not recorded which). This receptor was obtained from a woman aged 40 to 55 who had been exposed to COVID-19.

The CDR3 has the sequence CASSLGLSYGYTF. The sequenced DNA: TGTGCCAGCAGCTTGGGACTGAGTTATGGCTACACCTTC. Here the chain combines TRBV5-6 and TRBJ1-2, with the D gene call left open. The CDR3, cysteine through phenylalanine, is 13 amino acids long. The retained sequence is limited to the CDR3, 39 bases, with the frame set at the first base. V sheds 0 bases and J sheds 5 bases, leaving 8 bases between their ends. In the germline V gene, CDR1 corresponds to SGHDT and CDR2 to YYEEEE. Reference TRBV5-6 and TRBJ1-2 genes cover what lies past the CDR3, so the full variable domain is DAGVTQSPTHLIKTRGQQVTLRCSPKSGHDTVSWYQQALGQGPQFIFQYYEEEERQRGNFPDRFSGHQFPNYSSELNVNALLLGDSALYLCASSLGLSYGYTFGSGTRLTVV.